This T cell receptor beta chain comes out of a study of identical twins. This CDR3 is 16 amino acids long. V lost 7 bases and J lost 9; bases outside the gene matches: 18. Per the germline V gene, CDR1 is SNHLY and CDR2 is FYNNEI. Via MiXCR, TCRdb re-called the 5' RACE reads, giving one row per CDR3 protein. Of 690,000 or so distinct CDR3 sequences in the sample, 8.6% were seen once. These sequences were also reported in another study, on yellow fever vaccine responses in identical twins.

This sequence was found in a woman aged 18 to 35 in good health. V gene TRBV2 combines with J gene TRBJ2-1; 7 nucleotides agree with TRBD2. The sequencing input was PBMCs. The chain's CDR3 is CASTVGRGGGSVEQFF. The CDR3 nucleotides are TGTGCCAGCACCGTAGGTCGCGGCGGGGGATCAGTTGAGCAGTTCTTC.